The entry below describes one TCR beta chain. This entry belongs to a study of shared clonotypes between healthy human individuals. Trimming cost V 0 bases and J 6 bases, with 5 bases left between them. Germline CDR1 MNHNS, CDR2 SASEGT. The CDR3 contains 12 residues. Profiling relied on immunoSEQ multiplex PCR, and the TCRdb table lists in-frame clones only, not all of them. The sample records around 2.1 million clones, about 92% being singletons. Naive CD8 cells comprised CD45RO-negative, CCR7-positively selected cells, excluding terminally differentiated effector memory CD45RA+ cells. This clonotype was sampled from a man between 18 and 29 years old in good health. Some clones in this sample may be carry-over from other donors' samples. This chain joins TRBV6-1 and TRBJ1-1; no reliable D call. Sequencing was done on a sample of naive CD8+ T cells from PBMCs. CDR3 in amino acids: CASSEAPAEAFF. CDR3 in DNA: TGTGCCAGCAGTGAAGCGCCCGCTGAAGCTTTCTTT.